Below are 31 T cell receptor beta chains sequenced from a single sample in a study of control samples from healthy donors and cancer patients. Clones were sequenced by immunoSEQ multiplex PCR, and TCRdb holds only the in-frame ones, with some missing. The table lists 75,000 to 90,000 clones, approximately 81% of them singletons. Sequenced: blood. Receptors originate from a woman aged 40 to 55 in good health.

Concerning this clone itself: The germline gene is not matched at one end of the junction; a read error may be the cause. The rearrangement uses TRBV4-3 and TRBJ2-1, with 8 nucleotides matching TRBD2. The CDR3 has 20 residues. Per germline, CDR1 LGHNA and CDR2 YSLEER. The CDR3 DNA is TGCGCCACCAGCCAAACCGGGGGGGGACGGCGGGGGCTCCACAACAATGAGCAGTTCTTC. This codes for CATSQTGGGRRGLHNNEQFF.

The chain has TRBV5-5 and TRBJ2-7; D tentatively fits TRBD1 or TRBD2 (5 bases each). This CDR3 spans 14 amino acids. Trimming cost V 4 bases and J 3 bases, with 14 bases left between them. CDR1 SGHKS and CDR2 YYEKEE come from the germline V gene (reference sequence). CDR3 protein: CASSPRDGLYEQYF. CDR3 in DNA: TGTGCCAGCAGCCCTCGGGACGGACTCTACGAGCAGTACTTC.

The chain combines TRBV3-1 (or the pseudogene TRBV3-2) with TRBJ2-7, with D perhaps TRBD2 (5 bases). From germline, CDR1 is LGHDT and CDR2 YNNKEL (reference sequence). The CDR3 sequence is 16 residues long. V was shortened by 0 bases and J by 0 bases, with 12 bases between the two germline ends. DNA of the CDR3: TGTGCCAGCAGCCAAGATGGGAGACGGCGCTCCTACGAGCAGTACTTC. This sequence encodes CASSQDGRRRSYEQYF.

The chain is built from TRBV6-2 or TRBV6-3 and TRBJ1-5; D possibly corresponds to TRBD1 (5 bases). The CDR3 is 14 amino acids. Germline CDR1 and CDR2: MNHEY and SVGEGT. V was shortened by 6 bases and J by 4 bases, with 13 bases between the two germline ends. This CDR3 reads CASSLSWGNQPQHF. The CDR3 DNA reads TGTGCCAGCAGCCTATCGTGGGGGAATCAGCCCCAGCATTTT.

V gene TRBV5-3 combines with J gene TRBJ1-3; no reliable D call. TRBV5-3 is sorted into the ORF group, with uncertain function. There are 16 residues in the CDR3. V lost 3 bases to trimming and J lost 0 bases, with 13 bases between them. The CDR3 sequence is CARSCRKGNSGNTIYF. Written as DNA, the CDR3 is TGTGCCAGAAGCTGCAGAAAAGGGAACTCTGGAAACACCATATATTTT.

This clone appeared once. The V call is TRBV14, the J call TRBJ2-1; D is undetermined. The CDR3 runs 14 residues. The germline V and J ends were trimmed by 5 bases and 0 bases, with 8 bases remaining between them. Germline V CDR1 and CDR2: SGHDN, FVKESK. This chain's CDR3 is CASSFFGSYNEQFF. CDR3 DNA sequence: TGTGCCAGCAGCTTTTTCGGCTCCTACAATGAGCAGTTCTTC.

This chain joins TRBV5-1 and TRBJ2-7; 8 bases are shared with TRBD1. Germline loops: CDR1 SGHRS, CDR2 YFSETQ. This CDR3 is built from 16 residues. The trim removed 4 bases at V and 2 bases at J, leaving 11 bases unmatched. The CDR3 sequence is CASSPRGRQGTYEQYF. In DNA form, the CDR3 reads TGCGCCAGCAGCCCGAGGGGGAGACAGGGGACCTACGAGCAGTACTTC.

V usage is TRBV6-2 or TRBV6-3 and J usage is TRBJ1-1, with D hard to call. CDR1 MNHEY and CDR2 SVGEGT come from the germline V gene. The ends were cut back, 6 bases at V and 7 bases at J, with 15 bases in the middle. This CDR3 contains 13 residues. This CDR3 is CASSPPRPNEAFF. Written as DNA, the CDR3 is TGTGCCAGCAGCCCTCCCCGACCCAATGAAGCTTTCTTT.

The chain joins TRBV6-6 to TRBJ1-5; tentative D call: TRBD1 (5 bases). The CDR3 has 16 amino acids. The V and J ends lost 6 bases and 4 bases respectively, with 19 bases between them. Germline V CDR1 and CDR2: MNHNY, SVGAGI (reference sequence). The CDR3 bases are TGTGCCAGCAGAGATGGGCCTCAGGGCCCTAATCAGCCCCAGCATTTT. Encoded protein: CASRDGPQGPNQPQHF.

The CDR3 loop reads CAISEPGHYEQYF. CDR3 DNA sequence: TGTGCCATCAGTGAGCCAGGCCATTACGAGCAGTACTTC. The V gene is TRBV10-3, the J gene TRBJ2-7; D call uncertain. V shed 2 bases and J shed 4 bases, with 9 bases lying between them. Germline V lookup: CDR1 ENHRY, CDR2 SYGVKD. This CDR3 is built from 13 residues.

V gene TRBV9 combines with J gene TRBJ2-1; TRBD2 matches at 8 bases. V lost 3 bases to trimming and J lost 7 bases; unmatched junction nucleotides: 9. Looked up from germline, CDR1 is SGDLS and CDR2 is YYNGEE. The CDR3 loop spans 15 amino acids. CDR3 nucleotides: TGTGCCAGCAGCGCCGGGACTAGTAAGGGGAATGAGCAGTTCTTC. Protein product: CASSAGTSKGNEQFF. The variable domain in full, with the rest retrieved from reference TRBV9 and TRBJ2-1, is DSGVTQTPKHLITATGQRVTLRCSPRSGDLSVYWYQQSLDQGLQFLIQYYNGEERAKGNILERFSAQQFPDLHSELNLSSLELGDSALYFCASSAGTSKGNEQFFGPGTRLTVL.

Here the CDR3 reads CASSLIGGDLSYEQYF. The CDR3, as DNA: TGTGCCAGCAGCTTAATCGGCGGGGACCTTTCCTACGAGCAGTACTTC. V gene TRBV7-2 combines with J gene TRBJ2-7; maybe TRBD2 (6 bases). CDR3 length equals 16 residues. V shed 2 bases and J shed 1 base, with 15 bases lying between them. CDR1 is SGHTA, CDR2 FQGNSA, per germline.

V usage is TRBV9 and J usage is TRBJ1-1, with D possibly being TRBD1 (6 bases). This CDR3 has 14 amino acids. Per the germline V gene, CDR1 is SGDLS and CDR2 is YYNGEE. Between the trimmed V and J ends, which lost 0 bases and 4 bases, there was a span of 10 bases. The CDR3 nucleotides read TGTGCCAGCAGCGTAGCTACGACAGGCACTGAAGCTTTCTTT. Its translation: CASSVATTGTEAFF.

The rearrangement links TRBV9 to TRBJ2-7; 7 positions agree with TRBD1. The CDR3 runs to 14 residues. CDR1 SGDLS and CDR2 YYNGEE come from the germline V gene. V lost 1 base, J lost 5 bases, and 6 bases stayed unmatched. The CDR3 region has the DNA TGTGCCAGCAGCGTATCAGGGGGATTGGACGAGCAGTACTTC. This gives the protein CASSVSGGLDEQYF. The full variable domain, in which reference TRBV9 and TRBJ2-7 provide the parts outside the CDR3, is DSGVTQTPKHLITATGQRVTLRCSPRSGDLSVYWYQQSLDQGLQFLIQYYNGEERAKGNILERFSAQQFPDLHSELNLSSLELGDSALYFCASSVSGGLDEQYFGPGTRLTVT.

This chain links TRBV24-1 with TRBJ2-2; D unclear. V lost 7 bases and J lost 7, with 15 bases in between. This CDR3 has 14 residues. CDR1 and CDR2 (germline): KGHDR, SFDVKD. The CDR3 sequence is CATSPAAAYGELFF. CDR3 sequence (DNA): TGTGCCACCAGCCCGGCGGCAGCTTACGGGGAGCTGTTTTTT.

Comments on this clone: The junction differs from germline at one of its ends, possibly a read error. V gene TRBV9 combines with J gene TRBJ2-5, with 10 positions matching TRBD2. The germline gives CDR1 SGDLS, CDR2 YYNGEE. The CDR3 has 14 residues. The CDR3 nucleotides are TGTGCCAGGAGCGGGGGGGTACCGCAAGAGACCCAGTACTTC. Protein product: CARSGGVPQETQYF.

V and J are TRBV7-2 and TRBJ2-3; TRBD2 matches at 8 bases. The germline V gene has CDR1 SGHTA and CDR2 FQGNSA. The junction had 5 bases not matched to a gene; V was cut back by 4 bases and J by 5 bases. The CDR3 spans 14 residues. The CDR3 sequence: CASSSRRGEDTQYF. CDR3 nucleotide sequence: TGTGCCAGCAGCTCCCGGCGGGGGGAAGATACGCAGTATTTT.

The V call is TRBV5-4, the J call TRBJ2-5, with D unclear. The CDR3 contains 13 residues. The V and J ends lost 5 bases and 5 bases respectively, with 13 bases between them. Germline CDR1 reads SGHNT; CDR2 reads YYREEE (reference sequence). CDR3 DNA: TGTGCCAGCAGTCCCGATACACGGGAGACCCAGTACTTC. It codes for CASSPDTRETQYF.

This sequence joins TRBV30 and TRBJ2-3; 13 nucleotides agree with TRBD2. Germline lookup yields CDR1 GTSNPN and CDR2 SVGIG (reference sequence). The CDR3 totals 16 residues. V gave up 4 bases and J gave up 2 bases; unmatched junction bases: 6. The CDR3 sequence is CAWKPGLAGVTDTQYF. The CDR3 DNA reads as TGTGCCTGGAAGCCCGGACTAGCGGGGGTCACAGATACGCAGTATTTT.

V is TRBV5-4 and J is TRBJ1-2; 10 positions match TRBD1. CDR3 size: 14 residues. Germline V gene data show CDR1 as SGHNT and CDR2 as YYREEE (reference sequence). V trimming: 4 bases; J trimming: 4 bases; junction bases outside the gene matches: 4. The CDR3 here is CASSRTGGGYGYTF. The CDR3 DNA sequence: TGTGCCAGCAGCAGGACAGGGGGAGGCTATGGCTACACCTTC.

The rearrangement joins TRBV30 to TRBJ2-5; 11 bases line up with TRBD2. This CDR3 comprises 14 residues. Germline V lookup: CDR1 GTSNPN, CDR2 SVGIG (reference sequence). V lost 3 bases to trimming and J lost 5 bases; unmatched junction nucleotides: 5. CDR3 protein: CAWRVAGGPETQYF. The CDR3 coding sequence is TGTGCCTGGAGGGTAGCGGGGGGGCCTGAGACCCAGTACTTC.

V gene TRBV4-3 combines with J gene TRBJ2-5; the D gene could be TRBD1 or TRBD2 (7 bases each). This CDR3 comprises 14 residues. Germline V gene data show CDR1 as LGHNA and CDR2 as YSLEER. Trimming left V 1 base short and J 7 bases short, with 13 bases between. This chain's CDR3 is CASSQVGRGGTQYF. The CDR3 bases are TGCGCCAGCAGCCAAGTGGGCAGGGGGGGGACCCAGTACTTC.

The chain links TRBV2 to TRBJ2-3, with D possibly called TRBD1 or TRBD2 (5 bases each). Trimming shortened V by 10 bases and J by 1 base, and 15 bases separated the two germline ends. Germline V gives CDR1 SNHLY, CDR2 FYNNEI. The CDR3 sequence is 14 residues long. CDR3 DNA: TGTGCCACCACGTTGGGACGGGGCACAGATACGCAGTATTTT. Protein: CATTLGRGTDTQYF.

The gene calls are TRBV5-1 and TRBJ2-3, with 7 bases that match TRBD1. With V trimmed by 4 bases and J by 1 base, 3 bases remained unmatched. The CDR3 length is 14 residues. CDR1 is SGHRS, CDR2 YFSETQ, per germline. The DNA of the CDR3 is TGCGCCAGCAGCCCAGGACAGGGCACAGATACGCAGTATTTT. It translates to CASSPGQGTDTQYF.

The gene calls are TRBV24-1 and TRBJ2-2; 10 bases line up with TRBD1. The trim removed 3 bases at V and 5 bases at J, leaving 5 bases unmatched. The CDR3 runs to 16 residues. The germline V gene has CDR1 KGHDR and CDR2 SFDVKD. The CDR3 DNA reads TGTGCCACCAGTGATCCCCCGGGACAGGGGACCGGGGAGCTGTTTTTT. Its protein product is CATSDPPGQGTGELFF.

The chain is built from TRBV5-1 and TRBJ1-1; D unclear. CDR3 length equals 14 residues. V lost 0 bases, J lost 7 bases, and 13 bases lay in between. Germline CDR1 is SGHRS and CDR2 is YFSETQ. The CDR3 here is CASSLAEWWNEAFF. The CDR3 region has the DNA TGCGCCAGCAGCTTGGCCGAGTGGTGGAATGAAGCTTTCTTT. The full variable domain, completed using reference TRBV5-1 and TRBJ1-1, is KAGVTQTPRYLIKTRGQQVTLSCSPISGHRSVSWYQQTPGQGLQFLFEYFSETQRNKGNFPGRFSGRQFSNSRSEMNVSTLELGDSALYLCASSLAEWWNEAFFGQGTRLTVV.

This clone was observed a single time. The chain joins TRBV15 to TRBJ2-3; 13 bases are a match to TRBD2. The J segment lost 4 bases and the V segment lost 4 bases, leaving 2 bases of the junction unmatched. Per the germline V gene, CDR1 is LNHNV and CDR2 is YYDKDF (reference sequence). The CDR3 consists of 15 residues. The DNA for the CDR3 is TGTGCCACCAGCACCGGGACTAGCGGGGCAGATACGCAGTATTTT. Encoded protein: CATSTGTSGADTQYF.

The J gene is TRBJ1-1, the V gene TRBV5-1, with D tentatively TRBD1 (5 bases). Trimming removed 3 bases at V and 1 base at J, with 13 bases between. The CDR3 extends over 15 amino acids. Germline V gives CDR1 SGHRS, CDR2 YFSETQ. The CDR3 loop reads CASSYITGGNTEAFF. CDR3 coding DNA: TGCGCCAGCAGCTATATAACCGGGGGGAACACTGAAGCTTTCTTT.

The CDR3 nucleotides read TGTGCCAGCAGTTCGAAGGGCCTCCGGGGGGGCAATGAGCAGTTCTTC. This sequence encodes CASSSKGLRGGNEQFF. The rearrangement joins TRBV6-2 or TRBV6-3 to TRBJ2-1; 8 bases map to TRBD2. This CDR3 has 16 residues. Germline V gene data show CDR1 as MNHEY and CDR2 as SVGEGT. J was trimmed by 6 bases and V by 4 bases; bases with no gene match: 11.

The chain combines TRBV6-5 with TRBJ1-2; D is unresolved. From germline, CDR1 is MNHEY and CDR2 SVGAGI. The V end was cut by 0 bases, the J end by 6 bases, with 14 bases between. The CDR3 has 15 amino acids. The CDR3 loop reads CASSYSMRLADGYTF. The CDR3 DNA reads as TGTGCCAGCAGTTACTCGATGAGGTTGGCGGATGGCTACACCTTC.

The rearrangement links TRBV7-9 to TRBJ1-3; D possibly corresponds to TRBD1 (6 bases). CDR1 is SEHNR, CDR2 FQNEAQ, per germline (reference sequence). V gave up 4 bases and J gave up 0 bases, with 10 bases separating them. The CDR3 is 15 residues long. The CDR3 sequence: CASSSLRGSGNTIYF. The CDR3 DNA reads TGTGCCAGCAGCTCCCTCAGGGGCTCTGGAAACACCATATATTTT.